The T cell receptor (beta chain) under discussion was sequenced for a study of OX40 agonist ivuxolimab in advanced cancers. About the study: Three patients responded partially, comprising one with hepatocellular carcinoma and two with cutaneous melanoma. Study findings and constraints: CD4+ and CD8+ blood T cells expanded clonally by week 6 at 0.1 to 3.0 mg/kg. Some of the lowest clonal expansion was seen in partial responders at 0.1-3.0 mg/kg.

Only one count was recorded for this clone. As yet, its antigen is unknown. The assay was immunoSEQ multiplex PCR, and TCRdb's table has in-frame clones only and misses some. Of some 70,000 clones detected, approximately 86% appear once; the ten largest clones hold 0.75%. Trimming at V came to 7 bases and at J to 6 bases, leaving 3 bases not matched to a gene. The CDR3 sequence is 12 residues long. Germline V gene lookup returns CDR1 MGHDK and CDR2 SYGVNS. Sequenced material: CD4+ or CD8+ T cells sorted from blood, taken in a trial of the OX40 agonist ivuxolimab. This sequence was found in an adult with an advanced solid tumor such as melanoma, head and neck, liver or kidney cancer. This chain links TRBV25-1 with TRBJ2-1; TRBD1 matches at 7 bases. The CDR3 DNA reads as TGTGCCAGCACCTCAGGGGGCAATGAGCAGTTCTTC. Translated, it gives CASTSGGNEQFF.